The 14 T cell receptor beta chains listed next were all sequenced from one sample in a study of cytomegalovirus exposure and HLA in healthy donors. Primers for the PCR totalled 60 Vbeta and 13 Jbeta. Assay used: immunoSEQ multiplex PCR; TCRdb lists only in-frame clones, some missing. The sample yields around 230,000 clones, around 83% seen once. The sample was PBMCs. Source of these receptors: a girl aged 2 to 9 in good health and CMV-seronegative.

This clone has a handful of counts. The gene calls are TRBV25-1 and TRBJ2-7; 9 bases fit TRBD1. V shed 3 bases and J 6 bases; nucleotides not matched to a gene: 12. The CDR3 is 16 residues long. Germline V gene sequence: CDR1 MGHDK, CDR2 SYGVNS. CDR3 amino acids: CASSDRSGTGTSEQYF. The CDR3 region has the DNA TGTGCCAGCAGTGACCGTTCGGGGACAGGGACTTCCGAGCAGTACTTC.

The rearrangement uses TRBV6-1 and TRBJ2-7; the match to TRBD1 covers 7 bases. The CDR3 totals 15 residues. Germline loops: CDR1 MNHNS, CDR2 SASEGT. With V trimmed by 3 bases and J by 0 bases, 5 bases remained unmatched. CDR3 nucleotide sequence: TGTGCCAGCAGTGATCCCGGGACAGCCTCCTACGAGCAGTACTTC. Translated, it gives CASSDPGTASYEQYF.

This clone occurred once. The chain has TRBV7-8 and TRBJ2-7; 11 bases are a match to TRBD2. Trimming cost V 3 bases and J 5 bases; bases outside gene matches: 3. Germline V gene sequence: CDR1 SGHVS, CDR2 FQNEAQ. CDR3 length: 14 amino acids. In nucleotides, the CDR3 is TGTGCCAGCAGCTTTAAACTAGCGGGAGACGAGCAGTACTTC. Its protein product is CASSFKLAGDEQYF.

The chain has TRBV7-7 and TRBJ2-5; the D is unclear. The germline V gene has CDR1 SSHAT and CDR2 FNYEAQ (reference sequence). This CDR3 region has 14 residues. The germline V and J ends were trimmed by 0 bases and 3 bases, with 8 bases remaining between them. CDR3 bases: TGTGCCAGCAGCTTAGCTGGGCCCAAAGAGACCCAGTACTTC. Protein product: CASSLAGPKETQYF.

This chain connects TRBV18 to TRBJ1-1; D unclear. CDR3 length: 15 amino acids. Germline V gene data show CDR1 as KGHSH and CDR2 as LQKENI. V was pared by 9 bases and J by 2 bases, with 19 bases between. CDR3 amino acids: CASSEGSWINTEAFF. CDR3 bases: TGTGCCAGTTCAGAGGGAAGTTGGATAAACACTGAAGCTTTCTTT.

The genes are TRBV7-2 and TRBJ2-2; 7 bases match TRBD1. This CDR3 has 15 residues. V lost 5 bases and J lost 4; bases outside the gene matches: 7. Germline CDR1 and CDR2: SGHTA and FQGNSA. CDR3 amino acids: CASSPQGVGTGELFF. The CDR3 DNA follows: TGTGCCAGCAGCCCCCAGGGGGTTGGCACCGGGGAGCTGTTTTTT.

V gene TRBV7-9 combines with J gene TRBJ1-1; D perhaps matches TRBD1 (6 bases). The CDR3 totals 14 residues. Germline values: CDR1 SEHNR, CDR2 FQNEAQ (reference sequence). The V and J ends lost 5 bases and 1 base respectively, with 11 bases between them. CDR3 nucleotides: TGTGCCAGCAGCCCCCGGGGACAGAACACTGAAGCTTTCTTT. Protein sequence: CASSPRGQNTEAFF.

CDR3 protein: CASSEDGSRGEQYF. The CDR3 DNA is TGCGCCAGCAGTGAGGACGGCTCCAGGGGCGAGCAGTACTTC. The chain has TRBV10-2 and TRBJ2-7, with D perhaps matching TRBD1 (6 bases). Trimming removed 2 bases at V and 6 bases at J, with 14 bases between. The germline CDR1 and CDR2 sequences are WSHSY and SAAADI. The CDR3 is 14 residues long.

The CDR3 spells CASSYGTGYEQYF. For the CDR3, the DNA is TGTGCCAGTAGTTACGGGACAGGCTACGAGCAGTACTTC. V and J are TRBV19 and TRBJ2-7; 8 bases fit TRBD1. V shed 5 bases and J 3 bases; nucleotides not matched to a gene: 3. The CDR3 consists of 13 residues. CDR1 and CDR2 from the germline V gene are LNHDA and SQIVND (reference sequence).

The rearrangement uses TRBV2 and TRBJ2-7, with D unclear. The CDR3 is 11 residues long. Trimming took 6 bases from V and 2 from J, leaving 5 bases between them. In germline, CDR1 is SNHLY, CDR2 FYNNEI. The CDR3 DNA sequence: TGTGCCAGCAGGGCCCCCTACGAGCAGTACTTC. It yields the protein CASRAPYEQYF.

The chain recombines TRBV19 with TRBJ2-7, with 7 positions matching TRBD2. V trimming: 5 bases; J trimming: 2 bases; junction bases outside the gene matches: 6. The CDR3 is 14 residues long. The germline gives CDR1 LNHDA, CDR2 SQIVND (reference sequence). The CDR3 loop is CASSPWGGTYEQYF. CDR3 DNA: TGTGCCAGTAGTCCCTGGGGGGGAACCTACGAGCAGTACTTC.

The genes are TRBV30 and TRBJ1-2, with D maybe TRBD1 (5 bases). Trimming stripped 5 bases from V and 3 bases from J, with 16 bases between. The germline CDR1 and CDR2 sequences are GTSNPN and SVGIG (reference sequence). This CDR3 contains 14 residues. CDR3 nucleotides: TGTGCCTGGGGGCGGGACCGTACTTACTATGGCTACACCTTC. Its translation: CAWGRDRTYYGYTF.

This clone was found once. CDR3 coding DNA: TGTGCCAGCAGTTTCCGCAGGGCTCCAAACTATGGCTACACCTTC. This sequence encodes CASSFRRAPNYGYTF. The chain couples TRBV6-1 to TRBJ1-2, with a possible D match to TRBD1 (5 bases). V was shortened by 5 bases and J by 2 bases, with 15 bases between the two germline ends. Germline V lookup: CDR1 MNHNS, CDR2 SASEGT. The CDR3 extends over 15 amino acids.

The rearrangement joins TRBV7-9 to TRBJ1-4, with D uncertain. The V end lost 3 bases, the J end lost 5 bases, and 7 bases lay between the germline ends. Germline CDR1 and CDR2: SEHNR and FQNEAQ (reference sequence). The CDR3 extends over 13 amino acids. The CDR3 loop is CASSLLGNEKLFF. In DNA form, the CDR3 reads TGTGCCAGCAGCTTGCTAGGAAATGAAAAACTGTTTTTT.